The source of this T cell receptor (beta chain) is a study of T cell responses to AZD1222 COVID-19 vaccine. About the research overall: Analyses pooled second doses at about 4 or about 12 weeks.

Data came from immunoSEQ multiplex PCR; TCRdb stores just in-frame clones and leaves some out. The sample includes 150,000 to 200,000 clones, about nine tenths of them seen just once. The CDR3 runs to 14 residues. The germline V and J ends were trimmed by 7 bases and 5 bases, with 18 bases remaining between them. Germline CDR1 is MNHEY and CDR2 is SVGAGI. With respect to this clone: What it binds is unknown.

Study conclusions and caveats: Of the AZD1222 recipients, only five or six were seropositive at baseline. Most donors were white British, females outnumbered males, and clonal diversity was possibly underestimated.

Here the sequenced sample was peripheral blood, taken on day 0 of AZD1222 vaccination. The clonotype comes from an adult in good health. This chain links TRBV6-5 with TRBJ2-7; tentative D call: TRBD1 (5 bases). The CDR3 loop is CASTQAGSTDEQYF. In DNA form, the CDR3 reads TGTGCCAGCACCCAAGCAGGGTCTACGGACGAGCAGTACTTC.